What follows are 17 T cell receptor beta chains derived from one specimen sequenced in a study of blood T cell repertoires in COVID-19 (dated by TCRdb to about 2020). Library preparation employed the immunoSEQ multiplex PCR assay. The table comes from immuneACCESS by way of TCRdb, which keeps in-frame sequences with V and J called. Part of the clones is missing from these tables; in studies checked, under half for an unresolved V gene and the rest for unknown reasons. This sample comprises 110,000 to 150,000 clones, roughly 88% of them detected only once. In total, the top ten clones hold 1.7% of the sample. Sequencing used peripheral blood. Receptors originate from a woman aged 45-60 years with acute or convalescent COVID-19.

CDR3 nucleotide sequence: TGCGCCAGCAGCCAAGCGGACACGAACACTGAAGCTTTCTTT. It encodes CASSQADTNTEAFF. V usage is TRBV4-1 and J usage is TRBJ1-1, with D maybe TRBD1 (5 bases). Germline-derived CDR1 and CDR2 are MGHRA and YSYEKL. The CDR3 has 14 amino acids. V was shortened by 1 base and J by 1 base, with 7 bases between the two germline ends.

V gene TRBV18 combines with J gene TRBJ2-7, with TRBD2 identical over 8 bases. V was clipped by 0 bases and J by 4 bases; unmatched bases: 8. This CDR3 has 16 amino acids. Germline loops: CDR1 KGHSH, CDR2 LQKENI. The CDR3 bases are TGTGCCAGCTCACCACCAGGTTCGGGGGGGTTTTACGAGCAGTACTTC. Residues: CASSPPGSGGFYEQYF.

The genes are TRBV20-1 and TRBJ1-1, with D hard to call. CDR1 is DFQATT and CDR2 is SNEGSKA in the germline V gene (reference sequence). Trimming cost V 3 bases and J 1 base, with 9 bases left between them. The CDR3 has 13 residues. The CDR3 spells CSASNSGNTEAFF. As DNA, the CDR3 is TGCAGTGCTAGTAACTCTGGGAACACTGAAGCTTTCTTT.

The chain couples TRBV20-1 to TRBJ1-2; maybe TRBD1 (6 bases). The CDR3 consists of 11 residues. The germline V gene encodes CDR1 DFQATT and CDR2 SNEGSKA (reference sequence). V gave up 7 bases and J gave up 4 bases, with 10 bases separating them. The CDR3 spells CSGGDIYGYTF. The CDR3 DNA reads TGCAGTGGAGGGGACATCTATGGCTACACCTTC.

This clone was counted between two and nine times. The chain recombines TRBV2 with TRBJ2-7; 7 bases match TRBD1. The CDR3 runs 14 residues. Trimming took 6 bases from V and 5 from J; bases not matched to a gene: 10. Germline V gives CDR1 SNHLY, CDR2 FYNNEI. Here the CDR3 DNA reads TGTGCCAGCAGCGCCCTTAGACAGGGCGACGAGCAGTACTTC. The encoded protein is CASSALRQGDEQYF. The full variable domain, its missing parts supplied by reference TRBV2 and TRBJ2-7, is EPEVTQTPSHQVTQMGQEVILRCVPISNHLYFYWYRQILGQKVEFLVSFYNNEISEKSEIFDDQFSVERPDGSNFTLKIRSTKLEDSAMYFCASSALRQGDEQYFGPGTRLTVT.

The CDR3 loop is CASSAGGTSGRAQSEQFF. CDR3 nucleotide sequence: TGTGCCAGCAGCGCGGGGGGGACTAGCGGGAGAGCCCAATCTGAGCAGTTCTTC. V usage is TRBV5-4 and J usage is TRBJ2-1, with 14 positions matching TRBD2. This CDR3 comprises 18 residues. CDR1 is SGHNT and CDR2 is YYREEE in the germline V gene (reference sequence). Trimming took 4 bases from V and 9 from J; bases not matched to a gene: 15.

The chain combines TRBV6-4 with TRBJ2-2; 14 bases match TRBD2. With V trimmed by 2 bases and J by 7 bases, 6 bases remained unmatched. The CDR3 has 17 residues. Germline lookup yields CDR1 MRHNA and CDR2 SNTAGT. CDR3 amino acids: CASSDRGLAGAHGELFF. For the CDR3, the DNA is TGTGCCAGCAGTGACCGGGGACTAGCGGGAGCGCACGGGGAGCTGTTTTTT.

The rearrangement links TRBV11-2 to TRBJ1-3, with D uncertain. Germline assignment: CDR1 SGHAT and CDR2 FQNNGV. Trimming cost V 5 bases and J 0 bases, with 11 bases left between them. CDR3 length equals 15 residues. CDR3 nucleotide sequence: TGTGCCAGCAGCCTAGGCAGAAGCTCTGGAAACACCATATATTTT. This gives the protein CASSLGRSSGNTIYF.

This clone has just a few counts. The rearrangement links TRBV7-6 to TRBJ2-6, with 8 bases aligning to TRBD1. Germline assignment: CDR1 SGHVS and CDR2 FNYEAQ. Germline trimming cut 5 bases from V and 0 bases from J; bases unmatched to any gene: 9. CDR3 size: 18 residues. CDR3 sequence: CASSLGQGISSGANVLTF. CDR3 in DNA: TGTGCCAGCAGCCTTGGACAGGGAATCTCCTCTGGGGCCAACGTCCTGACTTTC.

This chain uses TRBV19 with TRBJ1-2; D possibly corresponds to TRBD1 (5 bases). The CDR3 runs 17 residues. Germline V gives CDR1 LNHDA, CDR2 SQIVND (reference sequence). The V end lost 3 bases, the J end lost 2 bases, and 19 bases lay between the germline ends. CDR3 in DNA: TGTGCCAGTAGTATGGGATTGGCCCTGCGGGGGAACTATGGCTACACCTTC. It specifies CASSMGLALRGNYGYTF.

This clone was counted once. The chain combines TRBV19 with TRBJ1-4; D may be TRBD1 (6 bases). The CDR3 runs 14 residues. The ends were cut back, 7 bases at V and 7 bases at J, with 16 bases in the middle. Germline V CDR1 and CDR2: LNHDA, SQIVND (reference sequence). CDR3 amino acids: CASTTGSRGEKLFF. CDR3 coding DNA: TGTGCCAGTACCACAGGGTCACGGGGTGAAAAACTGTTTTTT.

The genes are TRBV4-2 and TRBJ2-7, with 8 bases lining up with TRBD1. CDR3 length: 15 amino acids. J gave up 2 bases and V 3 bases, and 6 bases lay outside the gene matches. Germline lookup yields CDR1 LGHNA and CDR2 YNFKEQ. In nucleotides, the CDR3 is TGTGCCAGCAGCCAGCCGACAGGGGAAGCCTACGAGCAGTACTTC. Translation gives CASSQPTGEAYEQYF.

This chain connects TRBV29-1 to TRBJ2-7; 7 bases line up with TRBD2. Germline loops: CDR1 SQVTM, CDR2 ANQGSEA. J lost 2 bases, V lost 3 bases, and 7 bases had no gene match. The CDR3 totals 14 residues. The CDR3, as DNA: TGCAGCGTTGAGGCGGGCGGGGGAACCTACGAGCAGTACTTC. It is translated as CSVEAGGGTYEQYF.

V is TRBV4-2 and J is TRBJ1-5; 12 bases match TRBD1. Germline trimming cut 3 bases from V and 7 bases from J; bases unmatched to any gene: 1. The CDR3 is 14 amino acids. Germline V CDR1 and CDR2: LGHNA, YNFKEQ. CDR3 coding DNA: TGTGCCAGCAGCCAGGGACAGGGGGCCCAGCCCCAGCATTTT. It is translated as CASSQGQGAQPQHF.

This CDR3 is CASSYLLAGQETQYF. The CDR3 DNA sequence: TGTGCCAGCAGTTACTTACTAGCGGGGCAAGAGACCCAGTACTTC. The rearrangement uses TRBV6-5 and TRBJ2-5; 10 positions agree with TRBD2. The CDR3 contains 15 residues. Germline CDR1 MNHEY, CDR2 SVGAGI. With 1 base clipped from V and 2 bases from J, the junction kept 1 base outside the gene matches.

The rearrangement uses TRBV7-6 and TRBJ1-1, with D maybe TRBD1 (6 bases). CDR1 and CDR2 from the germline V gene are SGHVS and FNYEAQ. This CDR3 comprises 19 residues. Trimming left V 5 bases short and J 4 bases short, with 29 bases between. CDR3: CASSPGTGTMVGVGTEAFF. DNA of the CDR3: TGTGCCAGCAGCCCAGGTACCGGGACAATGGTTGGAGTAGGCACTGAAGCTTTCTTT.

The chain is built from TRBV9 and TRBJ1-6; D is unresolved. This CDR3 has 17 amino acids. V was trimmed by 4 bases and J by 0 bases, leaving 14 bases between them. From germline, CDR1 is SGDLS and CDR2 YYNGEE. In DNA, the CDR3 is TGTGCCAGCAGCCAAAATCGGCGGGCCTCCTATAATTCACCCCTCCACTTT. This gives the protein CASSQNRRASYNSPLHF.